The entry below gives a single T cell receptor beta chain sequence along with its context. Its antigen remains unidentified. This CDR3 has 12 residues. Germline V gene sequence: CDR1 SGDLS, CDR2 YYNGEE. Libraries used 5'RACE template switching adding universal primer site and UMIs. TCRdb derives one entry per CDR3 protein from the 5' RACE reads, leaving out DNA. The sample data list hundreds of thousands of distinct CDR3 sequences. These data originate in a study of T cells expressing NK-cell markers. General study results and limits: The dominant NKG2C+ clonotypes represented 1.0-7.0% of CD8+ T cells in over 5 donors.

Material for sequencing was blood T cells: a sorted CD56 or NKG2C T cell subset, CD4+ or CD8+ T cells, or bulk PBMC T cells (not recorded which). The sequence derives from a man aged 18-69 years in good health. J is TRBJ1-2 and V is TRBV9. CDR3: CASSTHGYGYTF.